This is a list of T cell receptor beta chains from one sample in a study of blood T cell repertoires in COVID-19. Produced via immunoSEQ multiplex PCR; TCRdb's table is partial and in-frame only. Found here are about 260,000 clones, approximately 86% of them singletons; the top ten hold around 1.8%. Sequencing was done on a sample of peripheral blood. These receptors were obtained from a man younger than 40 with active or convalescent COVID-19. Both conserved end residues are part of each CDR3. The D gene is left open where the match is weak. Rows may omit the clone size; those that give it use once, few, many or a size class.

v_gene: TRBV18; abundance: NA; d_gene: TRBD1; j_gene: TRBJ2-7; CDR3aa: CASSPTRQGVEQYF; CDR3nt: TGTGCCAGCTCACCAACGAGACAGGGGGTCGAGCAGTACTTC
v_gene: TRBV18; abundance: NA; d_gene: TRBD1; j_gene: TRBJ1-1; CDR3aa: CASSPQAGGGMNTEAFF; CDR3nt: TGTGCCAGCTCACCACAGGCAGGGGGCGGCATGAACACTGAAGCTTTCTTT
v_gene: TRBV19; abundance: NA; d_gene: TRBD1; j_gene: TRBJ2-1; CDR3aa: CASGTGALFRFNEQFF; CDR3nt: TGTGCCAGTGGGACAGGTGCCTTATTTAGATTCAATGAGCAGTTCTTC
v_gene: TRBV4-3; abundance: NA; d_gene: NA; j_gene: TRBJ2-7; CDR3aa: CASSQGTGRAYEQYF; CDR3nt: TGCGCCAGCAGCCAAGGCACAGGGAGGGCCTACGAGCAGTACTTC
v_gene: TRBV3-1/TRBV3-2; abundance: NA; d_gene: TRBD1; j_gene: TRBJ1-5; CDR3aa: CASSMWDSGRPQHF; CDR3nt: TGTGCCAGCAGCATGTGGGACAGCGGTCGTCCCCAGCATTTT
v_gene: TRBV6-5; abundance: few; d_gene: NA; j_gene: TRBJ2-2; CDR3aa: CASKTTTTNTGELFF; CDR3nt: TGTGCCAGCAAGACGACTACAACGAACACCGGGGAGCTGTTTTTT
v_gene: TRBV7-9; abundance: once; d_gene: TRBD2; j_gene: TRBJ2-3; CDR3aa: CASRLASGGKIDTQYF; CDR3nt: TGTGCCAGCAGACTCGCTAGCGGGGGTAAGATAGATACGCAGTATTTT
v_gene: TRBV10-3; abundance: few; d_gene: TRBD2; j_gene: TRBJ2-7; CDR3aa: CAISESSGGRYEQYF; CDR3nt: TGTGCCATCAGTGAGTCTAGCGGGGGGAGGTACGAGCAGTACTTC
v_gene: TRBV6-6; abundance: NA; d_gene: TRBD2; j_gene: TRBJ2-5; CDR3aa: CASSYSSGGAGETQYF; CDR3nt: TGTGCCAGCAGTTACTCTAGCGGGGGGGCCGGGGAGACCCAGTACTTC
v_gene: TRBV27; abundance: NA; d_gene: NA; j_gene: TRBJ2-1; CDR3aa: CASRGWVGGYNEQFF; CDR3nt: TGTGCCAGCAGGGGTTGGGTAGGGGGCTACAATGAGCAGTTCTTC
v_gene: TRBV25-1; abundance: NA; d_gene: NA; j_gene: TRBJ2-7; CDR3aa: CASSESTDVSYEQYF; CDR3nt: TGTGCCAGCAGTGAATCTACAGACGTTTCCTACGAGCAGTACTTC
v_gene: TRBV5-4; abundance: NA; d_gene: TRBD2; j_gene: TRBJ2-3; CDR3aa: CASSKRLAGGPGTDTQYF; CDR3nt: TGTGCCAGCAGCAAAAGACTAGCGGGGGGGCCGGGCACAGATACGCAGTATTTT
v_gene: TRBV7-2; abundance: NA; d_gene: NA; j_gene: TRBJ1-1; CDR3aa: CASSFGTEAFF; CDR3nt: TGTGCCAGCAGCTTCGGGACAGAAGCTTTCTTT
v_gene: TRBV12-3/TRBV12-4; abundance: NA; d_gene: NA; j_gene: TRBJ1-2; CDR3aa: CAISDSENDGYTF; CDR3nt: TGTGCCATTTCGGACTCGGAGAACGATGGCTACACCTTC
v_gene: TRBV3-1/TRBV3-2; abundance: NA; d_gene: NA; j_gene: TRBJ1-2; CDR3aa: CASSQDDNRNGYTF; CDR3nt: TGTGCCAGCAGCCAAGATGACAATCGGAATGGCTACACCTTC
v_gene: TRBV27; abundance: NA; d_gene: TRBD1; j_gene: TRBJ1-5; CDR3aa: CASSPGQIYSNQPQHF; CDR3nt: TGTGCCAGCAGTCCGGGACAGATTTATAGCAATCAGCCCCAGCATTTT
v_gene: TRBV5-4; abundance: once; d_gene: TRBD1; j_gene: TRBJ2-7; CDR3aa: CASRPGQGYEQYF; CDR3nt: TGTGCCAGCCGACCGGGACAGGGCTACGAGCAGTACTTC
v_gene: TRBV13; abundance: NA; d_gene: NA; j_gene: TRBJ1-1; CDR3aa: CASSPRPGQNTEAFF; CDR3nt: TGTGCCAGCAGCCCCCGGCCGGGACAGAACACTGAAGCTTTCTTT
v_gene: TRBV16; abundance: NA; d_gene: NA; j_gene: TRBJ2-5; CDR3aa: CASSQSRRETQYF; CDR3nt: TGTGCCAGCAGCCAATCAAGGAGGGAGACCCAGTACTTC
v_gene: TRBV27; abundance: NA; d_gene: NA; j_gene: TRBJ1-2; CDR3aa: CASSSPGTASSYGYTF; CDR3nt: TGTGCCAGCAGTTCTCCCGGTACAGCCTCTTCCTATGGCTACACCTTC
v_gene: TRBV3-1/TRBV3-2; abundance: NA; d_gene: TRBD1; j_gene: TRBJ2-1; CDR3aa: CASSRQGANNEQFF; CDR3nt: TGTGCCAGCAGCCGACAGGGGGCTAACAATGAGCAGTTCTTC
v_gene: TRBV2; abundance: NA; d_gene: TRBD1; j_gene: TRBJ1-4; CDR3aa: CASSAGTGLMEKLFF; CDR3nt: TGTGCCAGCAGCGCCGGGACAGGTCTGATGGAAAAACTGTTTTTT
v_gene: TRBV19; abundance: NA; d_gene: TRBD2; j_gene: TRBJ2-7; CDR3aa: CASSSRTSGGKSGEQYF; CDR3nt: TGTGCCAGTAGTTCTCGGACTAGCGGGGGTAAATCGGGTGAGCAGTACTTC
v_gene: TRBV19; abundance: NA; d_gene: NA; j_gene: TRBJ1-3; CDR3aa: CASSMGRNSGNTIYF; CDR3nt: TGTGCCAGTAGTATGGGGAGAAACTCTGGAAACACCATATATTTT
v_gene: TRBV12-3/TRBV12-4; abundance: NA; d_gene: TRBD1; j_gene: TRBJ1-1; CDR3aa: CASSLTGGFEAFF; CDR3nt: TGTGCCAGCAGTTTGACAGGGGGATTTGAAGCTTTCTTT
v_gene: TRBV5-1; abundance: NA; d_gene: NA; j_gene: TRBJ1-2; CDR3aa: CASSLEVGAKTF; CDR3nt: TGCGCCAGCAGCTTGGAGGTTGGGGCCAAAACCTTC
v_gene: TRBV29-1; abundance: NA; d_gene: NA; j_gene: TRBJ2-7; CDR3aa: CSVSSGQGYNYEQYF; CDR3nt: TGCAGCGTCTCGTCGGGCCAGGGATATAACTACGAGCAGTACTTC
v_gene: TRBV5-1; abundance: NA; d_gene: TRBD1; j_gene: TRBJ1-4; CDR3aa: CASSLSPPGQGRANEKLFF; CDR3nt: TGCGCCAGCAGCTTGTCCCCGCCGGGACAGGGACGAGCTAATGAAAAACTGTTTTTT
v_gene: TRBV5-6; abundance: once; d_gene: TRBD1; j_gene: TRBJ1-6; CDR3aa: CASSWGRGQSPLHF; CDR3nt: TGTGCCAGCAGCTGGGGCAGGGGGCAATCACCCCTCCACTTT
v_gene: TRBV10-1; abundance: NA; d_gene: TRBD2; j_gene: TRBJ2-3; CDR3aa: CASSESTSGVDTQYF; CDR3nt: TGCGCCAGCAGTGAGTCGACTAGCGGGGTCGATACGCAGTATTTT
v_gene: TRBV13; abundance: once; d_gene: TRBD2; j_gene: TRBJ2-5; CDR3aa: CASSFGAGGRETQYF; CDR3nt: TGTGCCAGCAGCTTCGGAGCGGGGGGGCGGGAGACCCAGTACTTC
v_gene: TRBV7-9; abundance: NA; d_gene: TRBD1; j_gene: TRBJ1-6; CDR3aa: CASSLQDRGNSPLHF; CDR3nt: TGTGCCAGCAGCTTACAGGACAGGGGAAATTCACCCCTCCACTTT
v_gene: TRBV29-1; abundance: NA; d_gene: NA; j_gene: TRBJ1-2; CDR3aa: CSVAGTTNGYTF; CDR3nt: TGCAGCGTTGCTGGGACAACAAATGGCTACACCTTC
v_gene: TRBV21-1; abundance: NA; d_gene: NA; j_gene: TRBJ2-2; CDR3aa: CAREGDPGHGELFF; CDR3nt: TGTGCCAGGGAGGGCGACCCAGGCCACGGGGAGCTGTTTTTT
v_gene: TRBV4-3; abundance: NA; d_gene: TRBD1; j_gene: TRBJ2-2; CDR3aa: CASSYRAPGQGPNTGELFF; CDR3nt: TGCGCCAGCAGCTACCGGGCCCCGGGACAGGGGCCGAACACCGGGGAGCTGTTTTTT
v_gene: TRBV25-1; abundance: NA; d_gene: TRBD1; j_gene: TRBJ1-4; CDR3aa: CASSEDTGGEKLFF; CDR3nt: TGTGCCAGCAGTGAAGACACAGGGGGGGAAAAACTGTTTTTT
v_gene: TRBV27; abundance: NA; d_gene: TRBD1; j_gene: TRBJ1-6; CDR3aa: CASSLLQGGSPLHF; CDR3nt: TGTGCCAGCAGTTTATTACAGGGGGGATCACCCCTCCACTTT
v_gene: TRBV7-8; abundance: once; d_gene: NA; j_gene: TRBJ1-1; CDR3aa: CASSSESGGTEAFF; CDR3nt: TGTGCCAGCAGCTCAGAGTCCGGGGGCACTGAAGCTTTCTTT
v_gene: TRBV5-1; abundance: NA; d_gene: TRBD2; j_gene: TRBJ2-5; CDR3aa: CASSQIAGGSMETQYF; CDR3nt: TGCGCCAGCAGCCAGATAGCGGGGGGCAGCATGGAGACCCAGTACTTC
v_gene: TRBV13; abundance: NA; d_gene: NA; j_gene: TRBJ2-7; CDR3aa: CASSLANREGEQYF; CDR3nt: TGTGCCAGCAGCTTAGCGAACAGGGAGGGCGAGCAGTACTTC
v_gene: TRBV3-1/TRBV3-2; abundance: NA; d_gene: NA; j_gene: TRBJ1-1; CDR3aa: CASSSTRDVGTEAFF; CDR3nt: TGTGCCAGCAGCTCCACGCGGGACGTCGGCACTGAAGCTTTCTTT
v_gene: TRBV5-1; abundance: NA; d_gene: NA; j_gene: TRBJ1-1; CDR3aa: CASTQTGQTNTEAFF; CDR3nt: TGCGCCAGCACCCAAACCGGACAGACTAACACTGAAGCTTTCTTT